This T cell receptor beta chain was profiled in a study of T-cell reconstitution after alpha-beta-depleted transplantation in children. Preparation of the TCRbeta library was carried out with unique molecular identifiers. TCRdb analysed the PCR reads with MiXCR anew, one entry per CDR3 protein. The sample holds roughly 500,000 distinct CDR3 sequences, over 25% seen once. J lost 0 bases, V lost 8 bases, and 5 bases had no gene match. Germline CDR1 reads DFQATT; CDR2 reads SNEGSKA (reference sequence). This CDR3 contains 13 residues. Source: PBMCs from the stem cell graft donor, taken from the stem cell graft. The receptor was isolated from a human donor who donated a stem cell graft to a child with aplastic anemia. V usage is TRBV20-1 and J usage is TRBJ2-3; 7 nucleotides agree with TRBD2. CDR3 DNA: TGCAGTTCAGAGCGGGACAGCACAGATACGCAGTATTTT. Its protein is CSSERDSTDTQYF.